Listed here are 23 T cell receptor beta chains from one sample, sequenced in a study of shared clonotypes between healthy human individuals. Sequencing used immunoSEQ multiplex PCR; TCRdb keeps in-frame clones, though not all of them. The sample carries around 2.5 million clones, approximately 93% recorded once. Sample: naive CD4+ T cells from PBMCs. As to subset: CD45RA+ positively selected. These receptors were collected from a man aged 18 to 29 in good health. Some clones in this sample may be carry-over from other donors' samples.

CDR3 sequence reads: CASSYYSAQGTKNIQYF. The CDR3 bases are TGTGCCAGCAGCTATTATTCTGCCCAGGGGACCAAAAACATTCAGTACTTC. The rearrangement joins TRBV7-8 to TRBJ2-4; a possible D gene is TRBD1 (6 bases). V lost 4 bases to trimming and J lost 2 bases, with 18 bases between them. The CDR3 has 17 residues. The V gene's germline CDR1 is SGHVS and CDR2 FQNEAQ.

The chain links TRBV7-2 to TRBJ2-5; 10 positions agree with TRBD2. Trimming took 8 bases from V and 5 from J; bases not matched to a gene: 8. The CDR3 extends over 14 amino acids. The germline V gene has CDR1 SGHTA and CDR2 FQGNSA. In nucleotides, the CDR3 is TGTGCCAGCGGCCCTAGCGGGAGATGGGAGACCCAGTACTTC. The encoded protein is CASGPSGRWETQYF.

As to this clone: The same CDR3 is also encoded by other DNA sequences in this sample. This rearrangement joins TRBV29-1 to TRBJ2-7; unclear D gene. CDR1 and CDR2 (germline): SQVTM, ANQGSEA. Trimming removed 4 bases at V and 2 bases at J, with 12 bases between. The CDR3 runs 13 residues. CDR3 in DNA: TGCAGCGTTGTAGGCCGGCTAACCTACGAGCAGTACTTC. Its translation: CSVVGRLTYEQYF.

The V gene is TRBV28, the J gene TRBJ1-3; 7 bases are a match to TRBD1. The CDR3 has 15 residues. Trimming removed 3 bases from V and 3 bases from J; junction bases left unmatched: 5. CDR1 and CDR2 (germline): MDHEN, SYDVKM. The CDR3 sequence: CASSFGAGGGNTIYF. The CDR3 coding sequence is TGTGCCAGCAGTTTTGGGGCAGGGGGTGGAAACACCATATATTTT.

The chain employs TRBV6-5 and TRBJ1-2, with a weak D call TRBD1 (5 bases). Germline-derived CDR1 and CDR2 are MNHEY and SVGAGI. This CDR3 has 14 residues. V shed 1 base and J shed 8 bases, with 14 bases lying between them. DNA for the CDR3: TGTGCCAGCAGTTACTTGGGTGGGGGTCAGGGCTACACCTTC. This gives the protein CASSYLGGGQGYTF.

The V call is TRBV6-1, the J call TRBJ2-7; 9 bases match TRBD2. The V and J ends lost 6 bases and 6 bases, in that order; junction bases with no gene match: 6. From germline, CDR1 is MNHNS and CDR2 SASEGT. CDR3 length equals 13 residues. The DNA for the CDR3 is TGTGCCAGCAGCCCTGCGGGAGGGCGCGAGCAGTACTTC. It codes for CASSPAGGREQYF.

The sample holds one count of this clone. The V call is TRBV5-4, the J call TRBJ1-6; D remains ambiguous. The CDR3 has 16 residues. Germline values: CDR1 SGHNT, CDR2 YYREEE (reference sequence). V lost 5 bases, J lost 0 bases, and 12 bases lay in between. This CDR3 reads CASSTGPSSYNSPLHF. Here the CDR3 DNA reads TGTGCCAGCAGTACTGGACCGAGCTCCTATAATTCACCCCTCCACTTT.

CDR3 in DNA: TGTGCCAGCAGCGGACTTCTAGCGGGAGTGGGGGAGCAGTACTTC. Translating gives CASSGLLAGVGEQYF. The chain links TRBV6-6 to TRBJ2-7; 10 bases map to TRBD2. CDR3 length: 15 amino acids. The J segment lost 7 bases and the V segment lost 6 bases, leaving 12 bases of the junction unmatched. CDR1 and CDR2 from the germline V gene are MNHNY and SVGAGI (reference sequence).

V gene TRBV28 combines with J gene TRBJ2-7; 9 nucleotides match TRBD2. CDR1 and CDR2 from the germline V gene are MDHEN and SYDVKM. Trimming cost V 6 bases and J 6 bases; bases outside gene matches: 9. The CDR3 is 14 amino acids. The CDR3 sequence: CASSDWREGREQYF. The CDR3 DNA is TGTGCCAGCAGCGATTGGCGGGAGGGCCGCGAGCAGTACTTC.

The chain recombines TRBV2 with TRBJ1-2, with 7 bases that match TRBD1. This CDR3 region has 14 residues. The V and J ends lost 6 bases and 3 bases, in that order; junction bases with no gene match: 7. Germline CDR1 is SNHLY and CDR2 is FYNNEI. The CDR3 nucleotides read TGTGCCAGCAGGCTGACAGGGTTCGACTATGGCTACACCTTC. Residues: CASRLTGFDYGYTF.

The chain employs TRBV21-1 and TRBJ1-3. TRBV21-1 is flagged as a pseudogene. This CDR3 region has 15 residues. The CDR3 is CASRLVRREADTIYF. The CDR3 DNA follows: TGTGCCAGCAGGTTGGTCCGCAGGGAGGCGGACACCATATATTTT.

J is TRBJ2-1 and V is TRBV25-1; the D gene is possibly TRBD2 (5 bases). This CDR3 region has 12 residues. The germline V and J ends were trimmed by 6 bases and 12 bases, with 15 bases remaining between them. Per germline, CDR1 MGHDK and CDR2 SYGVNS. The CDR3 DNA reads TGTGCCAGCAGAGCGGACCAACCGGGGCAGTTCTTC. This sequence encodes CASRADQPGQFF.

The rearrangement joins TRBV5-4 to TRBJ2-5; D is possibly TRBD1 (6 bases). The CDR3 is 15 residues long. The germline V and J ends were trimmed by 1 base and 4 bases, with 14 bases remaining between them. Germline V gives CDR1 SGHNT, CDR2 YYREEE (reference sequence). This CDR3 is CASSLRQGIRETQYF. CDR3 DNA sequence: TGTGCCAGCAGCTTGAGGCAGGGGATTCGAGAGACCCAGTACTTC.

This clone was seen once. The V gene is TRBV28, the J gene TRBJ2-7; TRBD2 aligns across 14 bases. Trimming removed 8 bases from V and 7 bases from J; junction bases left unmatched: 10. The CDR3 spans 15 residues. Germline V CDR1 and CDR2: MDHEN, SYDVKM. The CDR3 reads CASLPGLAGEKEQYF. CDR3 bases: TGTGCCAGCCTTCCGGGACTAGCGGGAGAGAAAGAGCAGTACTTC. Complete variable domain (other parts from reference TRBV28 and TRBJ2-7): DVKVTQSSRYLVKRTGEKVFLECVQDMDHENMFWYRQDPGLGLRLIYFSYDVKMKEKGDIPEGYSVSREKKERFSLILESASTNQTSMYLCASLPGLAGEKEQYFGPGTRLTVT.

The CDR3 nucleotides read TGCGCCAGCAGCCGGACTAGCGGGGATGAGCAGTTCTTC. Encoded protein: CASSRTSGDEQFF. The V call is TRBV4-1, the J call TRBJ2-1; 12 nucleotides line up with TRBD2. The CDR3 consists of 13 residues. The germline V gene encodes CDR1 MGHRA and CDR2 YSYEKL. With V trimmed by 4 bases and J by 8 bases, 0 bases remained unmatched.

This chain uses TRBV28 with TRBJ2-2, with D unclear. The CDR3 consists of 13 residues. CDR1 MDHEN and CDR2 SYDVKM come from the germline V gene. V lost 5 bases and J lost 4, with 8 bases in between. The CDR3 loop reads CASSLKFTGELFF. CDR3 nucleotide sequence: TGTGCCAGCAGTCTAAAATTCACCGGGGAGCTGTTTTTT. The variable domain in full, completed from reference TRBV28 and TRBJ2-2, reads DVKVTQSSRYLVKRTGEKVFLECVQDMDHENMFWYRQDPGLGLRLIYFSYDVKMKEKGDIPEGYSVSREKKERFSLILESASTNQTSMYLCASSLKFTGELFFGEGSRLTVL.

This clone was seen more than once but under ten times. The V call is TRBV30, the J call TRBJ1-2; D is perhaps TRBD1 (5 bases). V lost 3 bases and J 13 bases, leaving 15 bases between the germline ends. Germline CDR1 reads GTSNPN; CDR2 reads SVGIG (reference sequence). This CDR3 is 11 amino acids long. This CDR3 reads CAWSTGTPATF. CDR3 in DNA: TGTGCCTGGAGCACCGGGACGCCGGCCACCTTC.

The sample holds a few counts of this clone. V and J are TRBV29-1 and TRBJ2-3, with 7 bases fitting TRBD2. V lost 6 bases, J lost 6 bases, and 9 bases stayed unmatched. This CDR3 has 13 residues. Germline values: CDR1 SQVTM, CDR2 ANQGSEA. The DNA of the CDR3 is TGCAGCGTCGAAACCAGGACTAGGGATACGCAGTATTTT. Translation: CSVETRTRDTQYF.

This chain uses TRBV7-2 with TRBJ1-5; tentatively, D is TRBD1 (5 bases). This CDR3 contains 15 residues. V was trimmed by 4 bases and J by 3 bases, leaving 13 bases between them. In germline, CDR1 is SGHTA, CDR2 FQGNSA. The CDR3 is CASSSQPGTNQPQHF. The CDR3 bases are TGTGCCAGCAGCTCCCAGCCCGGGACCAATCAGCCCCAGCATTTT. The complete variable domain, with remaining parts taken from reference TRBV7-2 and TRBJ1-5, reads GAGVSQSPSNKVTEKGKDVELRCDPISGHTALYWYRQSLGQGLEFLIYFQGNSAPDKSGLPSDRFSAERTGGSVSTLTIQRTQQEDSAVYLCASSSQPGTNQPQHFGDGTRLSIL.

The rearrangement joins TRBV9 to TRBJ2-7; 13 positions agree with TRBD2. From germline, CDR1 is SGDLS and CDR2 YYNGEE. Trimming at V came to 3 bases and at J to 4 bases, leaving 4 bases not matched to a gene. The CDR3 runs 15 residues. The CDR3 region is CASSEGLAGPYEQYF. The CDR3 nucleotides read TGTGCCAGCAGCGAGGGACTAGCGGGACCTTACGAGCAGTACTTC.

This chain links TRBV2 with TRBJ2-7; the D is unclear. Germline V CDR1 and CDR2: SNHLY, FYNNEI. This CDR3 is built from 11 residues. Trimming removed 5 bases at V and 4 bases at J, with 6 bases between. This chain's CDR3 is CASSRVYEQYF. CDR3 nucleotides: TGTGCCAGCAGTAGGGTGTACGAGCAGTACTTC. Drawing the rest from reference TRBV2 and TRBJ2-7, the complete variable domain is EPEVTQTPSHQVTQMGQEVILRCVPISNHLYFYWYRQILGQKVEFLVSFYNNEISEKSEIFDDQFSVERPDGSNFTLKIRSTKLEDSAMYFCASSRVYEQYFGPGTRLTVT.

A few counts support this clone. In the same sample, other DNA sequences code for this CDR3. V usage is TRBV18 and J usage is TRBJ2-3; D not resolved. Germline assignment: CDR1 KGHSH and CDR2 LQKENI. The CDR3 has 12 residues. Trimming cost V 1 base and J 3 bases, with 2 bases left between them. DNA for the CDR3: TGTGCCAGCTCACCACGAACAGATACGCAGTATTTT. Its translation is CASSPRTDTQYF.

This chain connects TRBV25-1 to TRBJ2-1; the match to TRBD2 covers 8 bases. Germline values: CDR1 MGHDK, CDR2 SYGVNS. The CDR3 loop spans 15 amino acids. Trimming at V came to 5 bases and at J to 8 bases, leaving 11 bases not matched to a gene. CDR3 sequence reads: CASSTRGGAADEQFF. For the CDR3, the DNA is TGTGCCAGCAGTACTCGGGGGGGGGCAGCGGATGAGCAGTTCTTC.